The 10 T cell receptor beta chains listed next were all sequenced from one sample in a study of PD-L1 blockade in urothelial cancer (dated by TCRdb to 2015 to 2018). Library construction relied on the immunoSEQ multiplex PCR assay. TCRdb took this table from immuneACCESS and kept in-frame rearrangements with V and J called. Such tables lack part of the clones; where checked against another copy, unresolved V genes explain under half of the gap, and the rest is unexplained. This sample comprises about 21,000 clones, almost 90% of them detected only once. Together, the top ten hold about 16% of the sample. The sequenced sample was PBMCs, obtained around atezolizumab (anti-PD-L1) treatment. The receptors originated from a woman aged 55-69 years with urothelial cancer.

V gene TRBV9 combines with J gene TRBJ1-3; no definite D call. This CDR3 region has 16 residues. Germline CDR1 reads SGDLS; CDR2 reads YYNGEE. Between the trimmed V and J ends, which lost 3 bases and 0 bases, there was a span of 13 bases. The CDR3 here is CASSDVAGYSGNTIYF. CDR3 DNA sequence: TGTGCCAGCAGCGACGTGGCGGGATACTCTGGAAACACCATATATTTT.

The rearrangement uses TRBV11-2 and TRBJ1-2; 9 positions agree with TRBD1. The CDR3 sequence is 16 residues long. V shed 4 bases, J shed 4 bases, and the junction held 10 bases outside the gene matches. CDR1 is SGHAT, CDR2 FQNNGV, per germline. CDR3 region: CASSSGTGFSAYGYTF. The CDR3 DNA follows: TGTGCCAGCAGCTCCGGGACAGGGTTCTCTGCCTATGGCTACACCTTC. Based on the CDR3 plus reference TRBV11-2 and TRBJ1-2, the full variable domain is EAGVAQSPRYKIIEKRQSVAFWCNPISGHATLYWYQQILGQGPKLLIQFQNNGVVDDSQLPKDRFSAERLKGVDSTLKIQPAKLEDSAVYLCASSSGTGFSAYGYTFGSGTRLTVV.

This clone has only one observation. V gene TRBV5-1 combines with J gene TRBJ2-5; 9 bases match TRBD2. The CDR3 is 18 residues long. Germline CDR1 SGHRS, CDR2 YFSETQ. V shed 0 bases, J shed 1 base, and the junction held 10 bases outside the gene matches. The CDR3 DNA sequence: TGCGCCAGCAGCTTGGGGAATAAAAGCGGGGGGATCCAAGAGACCCAGTACTTC. Translating gives CASSLGNKSGGIQETQYF.

The CDR3 here is CSSQGAGNTGELFF. The CDR3 DNA sequence: TGCAGCTCACAAGGGGCTGGGAACACCGGGGAGCTGTTTTTT. This chain uses TRBV29-1 with TRBJ2-2, with a tentative D call TRBD1 (5 bases). Germline loops: CDR1 SQVTM, CDR2 ANQGSEA. Trimming stripped 8 bases from V and 1 base from J, with 14 bases between. The CDR3 loop spans 14 amino acids.

The J gene is TRBJ2-2, the V gene TRBV5-5; 7 bases align to TRBD1. The germline V gene encodes CDR1 SGHKS and CDR2 YYEKEE (reference sequence). V was clipped by 4 bases and J by 3 bases; unmatched bases: 9. There are 16 residues in the CDR3. The CDR3 DNA is TGTGCCAGCAGCCCGATTGACAGGGTCGACACCGGGGAGCTGTTTTTT. Translation: CASSPIDRVDTGELFF. The full variable domain, completed using reference TRBV5-5 and TRBJ2-2, is DAGVTQSPTHLIKTRGQQVTLRCSPISGHKSVSWYQQVLGQGPQFIFQYYEKEERGRGNFPDRFSARQFPNYSSELNVNALLLGDSALYLCASSPIDRVDTGELFFGEGSRLTVL.

The chain uses TRBV28 and TRBJ1-1; no clear D gene. V lost 7 bases, J lost 1 base, and 19 bases lay in between. CDR1 is MDHEN and CDR2 is SYDVKM in the germline V gene. This CDR3 region has 16 residues. DNA of the CDR3: TGTGCCAGCACCTTAGGCGGGGTTCGGGGGAACACTGAAGCTTTCTTT. This codes for CASTLGGVRGNTEAFF.

This clone was observed a handful of times. The chain couples TRBV27 to TRBJ2-1; 8 bases map to TRBD2. This CDR3 spans 16 amino acids. Looked up from germline, CDR1 is MNHEY and CDR2 is SMNVEV (reference sequence). Trimming removed 2 bases from V and 6 bases from J; junction bases left unmatched: 9. The CDR3 DNA reads as TGTGCCAGCAGTTTAGAATGGGGACTAGGGGCCAATGAGCAGTTCTTC. Its protein product is CASSLEWGLGANEQFF.

The V gene is TRBV6-5, the J gene TRBJ1-1, with D hard to call. Germline assignment: CDR1 MNHEY and CDR2 SVGAGI. The germline V and J ends were trimmed by 6 bases and 0 bases, with 11 bases remaining between them. The CDR3 length is 14 residues. The CDR3 nucleotides read TGTGCCAGCAGCACTAAAATCATGAACACTGAAGCTTTCTTT. It translates to CASSTKIMNTEAFF.

The chain combines TRBV7-2 with TRBJ2-7; D might be TRBD1 (5 bases). V was cut by 2 bases and J by 4 bases, with 12 bases left in between. Germline V gene data show CDR1 as SGHTA and CDR2 as FQGNSA. The CDR3 is made up of 14 amino acids. The CDR3 spells CASSLMGREYEQYF. The CDR3 DNA follows: TGTGCCAGCAGCTTAATGGGCAGGGAATACGAGCAGTACTTC.

The chain employs TRBV6-5 and TRBJ1-1; TRBD1 might be the D (6 bases). Germline V gives CDR1 MNHEY, CDR2 SVGAGI. This CDR3 has 15 amino acids. The V end was cut by 2 bases, the J end by 6 bases, with 16 bases between. The CDR3 DNA reads as TGTGCCAGCAGTTACCGCAGGGGCGACGGCTCTGAAGCTTTCTTT. Translation gives CASSYRRGDGSEAFF.